This T cell receptor (beta chain) was retrieved from a study of T cells in Graves' hyperthyroidism and ophthalmopathy. Turning to the study itself: Peripheral blood was secured at the point of initial diagnosis, before any treatment.

Exclusion of a patient resulted from uncontrolled infection, other autoimmune disease, pregnancy or lactation. Amplification of TCR beta CDR3 regions was performed using RNA transcripts as template. Initially, a first-round RT-PCR of the TCR CDR3 employed the HTBI primer set. TCRdb reprocessed the multiplex PCR reads with MiXCR, giving one entry per CDR3 protein. The data contain some 690,000 distinct CDR3 sequences, roughly 17% of them seen just once; the ten biggest clones take up around 16%. CDR1 GTSNPN and CDR2 SVGIG come from the germline V gene (reference sequence). J gave up 1 base and V 2 bases, and 5 bases lay outside the gene matches. The CDR3 runs to 15 residues.

Sequenced sample: blood. The receptor comes from a man aged 50 to 59 with Graves' hyperthyroidism. The chain uses TRBV30 and TRBJ1-5; TRBD1 aligns across 7 bases. Written as DNA, the CDR3 is TGTGCCTGGAGTTTGGCAGGGGGAAGCAATCAGCCCCAGCATTTT. Translation gives CAWSLAGGSNQPQHF.